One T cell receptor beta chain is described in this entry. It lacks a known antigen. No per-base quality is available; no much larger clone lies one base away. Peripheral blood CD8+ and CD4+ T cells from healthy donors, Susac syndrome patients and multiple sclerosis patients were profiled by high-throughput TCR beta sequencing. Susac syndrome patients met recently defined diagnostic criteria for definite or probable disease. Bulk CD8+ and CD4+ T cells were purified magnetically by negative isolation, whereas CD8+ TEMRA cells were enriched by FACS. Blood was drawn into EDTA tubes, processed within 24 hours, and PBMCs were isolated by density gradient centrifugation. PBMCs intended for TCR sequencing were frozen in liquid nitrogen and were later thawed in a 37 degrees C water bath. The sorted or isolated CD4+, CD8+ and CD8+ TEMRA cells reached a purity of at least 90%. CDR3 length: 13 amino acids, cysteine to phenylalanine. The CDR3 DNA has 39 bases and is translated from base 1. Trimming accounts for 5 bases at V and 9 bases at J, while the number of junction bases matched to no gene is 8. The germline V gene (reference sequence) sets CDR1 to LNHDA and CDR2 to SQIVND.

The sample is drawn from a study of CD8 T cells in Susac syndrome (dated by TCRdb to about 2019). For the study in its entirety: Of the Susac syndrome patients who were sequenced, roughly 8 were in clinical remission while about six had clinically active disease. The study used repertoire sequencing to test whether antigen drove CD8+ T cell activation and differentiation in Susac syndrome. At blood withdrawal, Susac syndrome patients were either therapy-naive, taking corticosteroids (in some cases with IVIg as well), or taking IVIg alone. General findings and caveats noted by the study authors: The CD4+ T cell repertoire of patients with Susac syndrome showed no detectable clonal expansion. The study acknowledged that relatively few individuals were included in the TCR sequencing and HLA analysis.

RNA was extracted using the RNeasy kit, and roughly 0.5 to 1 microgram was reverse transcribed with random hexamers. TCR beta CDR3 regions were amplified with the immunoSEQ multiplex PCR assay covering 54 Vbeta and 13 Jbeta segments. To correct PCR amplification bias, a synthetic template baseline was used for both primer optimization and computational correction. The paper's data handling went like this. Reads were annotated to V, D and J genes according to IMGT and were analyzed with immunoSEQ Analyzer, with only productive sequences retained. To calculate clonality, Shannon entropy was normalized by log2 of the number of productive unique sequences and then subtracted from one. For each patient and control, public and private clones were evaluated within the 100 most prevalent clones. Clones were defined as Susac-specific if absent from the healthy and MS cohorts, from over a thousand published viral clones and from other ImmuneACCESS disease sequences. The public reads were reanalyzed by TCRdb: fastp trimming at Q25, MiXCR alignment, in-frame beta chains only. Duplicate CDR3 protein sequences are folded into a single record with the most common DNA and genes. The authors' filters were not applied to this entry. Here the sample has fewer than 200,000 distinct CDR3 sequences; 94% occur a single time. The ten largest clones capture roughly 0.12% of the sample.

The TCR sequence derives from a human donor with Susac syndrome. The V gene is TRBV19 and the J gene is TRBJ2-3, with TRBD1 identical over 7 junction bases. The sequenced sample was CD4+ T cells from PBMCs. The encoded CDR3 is CASSRGTAQTQYF. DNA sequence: TGTGCCAGTAGTCGTGGGACAGCTCAGACGCAGTATTTT.